This is a list of T cell receptor beta chains from one sample in a study of blood T cell repertoires in COVID-19. The method was immunoSEQ multiplex PCR; TCRdb's version includes in-frame clones alone and lacks a portion of them. The data contain just over 80,000 clones, around 86% of them singletons. The source material was peripheral blood. Source of these receptors: a man older than 75 with acute or convalescent COVID-19. Each CDR3 is given without its conserved first and last residue. Each record gives: D gene, CDR3 length, V gene, CDR3 protein. D genes are given only for firm matches.

- 14 TRBV4-1 ASSHRPTEPDSPLH
TRBD1 11 TRBV7-2 ASRADRGHEQF
- 9 TRBV28 ASSFRGEQY
TRBD2 13 TRBV3-1/TRBV3-2 ASSPASGSYNEQF
TRBD1 10 TRBV18 ASSPDRVGYT
- 14 TRBV5-4 ASSLSLAVSTDTQY
- 13 TRBV18 ASPLTTVTAGELF
- 11 TRBV29-1 SVVRGEGEKLF
TRBD1 15 TRBV5-1 ASSFRLQGAVLYEQY
TRBD1 13 TRBV5-4 ASSYGTGHYNEQF
TRBD1 14 TRBV7-8 ASSSSRDRLFYGYT
TRBD1 15 TRBV28 ASSFSGTGGQWRGYT
- 14 TRBV5-6 ASSLDSGATNEKLF
- 13 TRBV4-1 ASSQVPFGTDTQY
TRBD2 13 TRBV25-1 ASRPYGGGRQTQY
- 12 TRBV20-1 SASKRTATYEQY
TRBD2 16 TRBV7-9 ASPLAGGQNSGANVLT
TRBD1 11 TRBV29-1 SAGTGGKTEAF
- 11 TRBV29-1 SVRYDLNTEAF
- 12 TRBV18 ASSSTGVNQPQH
- 13 TRBV5-1 ASSRASQGYNEQF
TRBD1 14 TRBV28 ASSLIDRAGANVLT
- 15 TRBV6-2/TRBV6-3 ASSDSQGTPLDEKLF
TRBD1 13 TRBV6-6 ASSKQGVSNQPQH
- 10 TRBV10-2 ASSVSGDGYT
- 8 TRBV20-1 SASRTEAF
- 12 TRBV19 ASSITGYGNTIY
- 11 TRBV7-2 ASTYSQEGKAF
- 13 TRBV5-4 ASSLDQGPGTEAF
TRBD1 13 TRBV6-5 ASRKGQGAGYEQY
TRBD1 13 TRBV28 ASSLGQQNTGELF
- 10 TRBV27 ASSFGNTEAF
- 9 TRBV20-1 SAPLTDTQY
TRBD1 12 TRBV7-9 ASSFSGGGTEAF
- 9 TRBV20-1 SATSTAKSH
- 12 TRBV10-3 AISEPGGVYEQY
- 11 TRBV5-4 ASSTLGGDTQY
TRBD2 11 TRBV28 ASIVGGSDEQF
TRBD1 12 TRBV27 ASSLRRQGHEQY
- 9 TRBV6-5 ASRGLQKAF
TRBD1 13 TRBV6-2/TRBV6-3 ASSYSTGEAGELF
- 12 TRBV30 AWRGAGSTGELF
- 11 TRBV28 ASSLVQVTEAF
- 13 TRBV5-6 ASSVGQNSYNEQF
TRBD1 14 TRBV11-2 ASSVSGTGGASGYT
- 11 TRBV28 ASSLGGLDLAY